The subject of this entry is one TCR beta chain. Its cognate antigen is unknown. This sample was taken from a study of T cell responses to AZD1222 COVID-19 vaccine. Regarding the study as a whole: Per reports, nearly half of all spike-specific TCRs target regions that are unmutated in variants. Females made up more of the donors, who were largely white British, and clonal diversity may have come out too low.

J lost 0 bases, V lost 1 base, and 5 bases had no gene match. This CDR3 region has 16 residues. Germline V gene sequence: CDR1 LGHNA, CDR2 YNFKEQ. Clones were sequenced by immunoSEQ multiplex PCR, and TCRdb holds only the in-frame ones, with some missing. The sample shows 150,000 to 200,000 clones, around 94% of them seen only once. The sequences come from peripheral blood, collected on day 0 of AZD1222 vaccination. V gene TRBV4-2 combines with J gene TRBJ1-2; TRBD1 agrees at 7 bases. The sequence came from an adult in good health. The CDR3, as DNA: TGTGCCAGCAGCCAAGGGGGGACAGCGTCTAACTATGGCTACACCTTC. Its translation: CASSQGGTASNYGYTF.